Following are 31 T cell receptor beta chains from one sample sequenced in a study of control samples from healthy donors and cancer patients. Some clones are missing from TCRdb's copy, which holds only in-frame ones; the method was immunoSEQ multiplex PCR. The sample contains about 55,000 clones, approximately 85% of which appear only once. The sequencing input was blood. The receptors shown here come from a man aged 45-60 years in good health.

In DNA, the CDR3 is TGCAGCGTTGAAGGGGGTTTCGGGGGGAGTCCCCGAAATGAGCAGTTCTTC. Residues: CSVEGGFGGSPRNEQFF. The chain combines TRBV29-1 with TRBJ2-1; 7 bases agree with TRBD2. J lost 7 bases, V lost 1 base, and 16 bases had no gene match. The CDR3 is made up of 17 amino acids. CDR1 is SQVTM and CDR2 is ANQGSEA in the germline V gene.

CDR3: CSARDYLEQYF. In DNA, the CDR3 is TGCAGTGCTAGAGATTACCTCGAGCAGTACTTC. The chain uses TRBV20-1 and TRBJ2-7, with D hard to call. Trimming shortened V by 0 bases and J by 6 bases, and 6 bases separated the two germline ends. Germline loops: CDR1 DFQATT, CDR2 SNEGSKA (reference sequence). CDR3 length equals 11 residues.

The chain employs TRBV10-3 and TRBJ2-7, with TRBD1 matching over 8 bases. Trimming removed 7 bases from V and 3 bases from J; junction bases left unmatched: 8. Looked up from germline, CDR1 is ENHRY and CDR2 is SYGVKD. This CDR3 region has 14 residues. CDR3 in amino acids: CAITPGQGDYEQYF. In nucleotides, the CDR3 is TGTGCCATCACTCCCGGACAGGGTGACTACGAGCAGTACTTC.

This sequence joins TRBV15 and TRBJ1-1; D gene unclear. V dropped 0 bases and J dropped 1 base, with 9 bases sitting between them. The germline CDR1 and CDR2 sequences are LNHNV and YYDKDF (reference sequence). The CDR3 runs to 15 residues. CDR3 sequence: CATSREIGENTEAFF. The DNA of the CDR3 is TGTGCCACCAGCAGAGAAATAGGAGAGAACACTGAAGCTTTCTTT.

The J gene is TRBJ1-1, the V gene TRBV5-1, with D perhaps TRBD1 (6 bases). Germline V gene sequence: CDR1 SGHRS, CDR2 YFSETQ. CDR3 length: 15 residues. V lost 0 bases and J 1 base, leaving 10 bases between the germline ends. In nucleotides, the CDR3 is TGCGCCAGCAGCTTGGTTTCACAGGGGAACACTGAAGCTTTCTTT. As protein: CASSLVSQGNTEAFF.

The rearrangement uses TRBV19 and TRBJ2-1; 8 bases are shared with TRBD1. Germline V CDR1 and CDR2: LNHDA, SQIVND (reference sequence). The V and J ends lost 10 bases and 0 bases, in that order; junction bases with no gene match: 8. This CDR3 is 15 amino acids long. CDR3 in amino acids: CAISTGESSYNEQFF. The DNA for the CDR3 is TGTGCCATTTCGACAGGGGAGAGCTCCTACAATGAGCAGTTCTTC. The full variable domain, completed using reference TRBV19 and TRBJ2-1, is DGGITQSPKYLFRKEGQNVTLSCEQNLNHDAMYWYRQDPGQGLRLIYYSQIVNDFQKGDIAEGYSVSREKKESFPLTVTSAQKNPTAFYLCAISTGESSYNEQFFGPGTRLTVL.

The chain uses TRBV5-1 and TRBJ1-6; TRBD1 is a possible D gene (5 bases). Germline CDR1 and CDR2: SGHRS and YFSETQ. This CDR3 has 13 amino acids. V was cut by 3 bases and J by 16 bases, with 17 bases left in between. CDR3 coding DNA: TGCGCCAGCAGCTCCATGGACAAAGGAGGACTCCACTTT. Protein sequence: CASSSMDKGGLHF.

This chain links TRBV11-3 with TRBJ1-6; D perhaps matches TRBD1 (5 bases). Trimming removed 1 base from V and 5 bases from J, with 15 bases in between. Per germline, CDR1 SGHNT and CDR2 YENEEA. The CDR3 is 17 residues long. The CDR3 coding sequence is TGTGCCAGCAGCTTAGTGCGACCCGGGGCTAATAATTCACCCCTCCACTTT. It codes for CASSLVRPGANNSPLHF.

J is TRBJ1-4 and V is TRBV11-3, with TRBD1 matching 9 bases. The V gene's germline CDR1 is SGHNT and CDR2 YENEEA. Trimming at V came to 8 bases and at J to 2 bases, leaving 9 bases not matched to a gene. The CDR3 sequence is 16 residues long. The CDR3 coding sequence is TGTGCCAGCGCGGCGGGGGGACAGGGCACTAATGAAAAACTGTTTTTT. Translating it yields CASAAGGQGTNEKLFF.

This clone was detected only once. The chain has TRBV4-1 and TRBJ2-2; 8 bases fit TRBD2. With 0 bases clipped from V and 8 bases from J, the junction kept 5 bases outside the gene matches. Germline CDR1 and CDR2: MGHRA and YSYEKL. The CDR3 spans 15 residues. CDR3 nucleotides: TGCGCCAGCAGCCAAGATTCGATAGCGGGAGGGGAGCTGTTTTTT. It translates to CASSQDSIAGGELFF.

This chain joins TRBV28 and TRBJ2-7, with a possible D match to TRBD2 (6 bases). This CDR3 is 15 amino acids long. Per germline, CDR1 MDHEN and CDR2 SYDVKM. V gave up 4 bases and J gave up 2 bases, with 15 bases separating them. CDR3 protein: CASSWWASVTYEQYF. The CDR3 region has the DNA TGTGCCAGCAGTTGGTGGGCTAGCGTTACCTACGAGCAGTACTTC.

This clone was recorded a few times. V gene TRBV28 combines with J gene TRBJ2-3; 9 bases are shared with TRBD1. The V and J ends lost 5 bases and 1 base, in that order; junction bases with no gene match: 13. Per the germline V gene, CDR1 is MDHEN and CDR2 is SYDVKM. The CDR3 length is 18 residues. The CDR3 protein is CASSGQGMTFSGTDTQYF. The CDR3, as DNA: TGTGCCAGCAGTGGACAGGGGATGACCTTTTCTGGCACAGATACGCAGTATTTT.

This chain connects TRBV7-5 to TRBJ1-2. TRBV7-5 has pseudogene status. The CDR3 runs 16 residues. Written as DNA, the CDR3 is TGTGCCAGAAGCGGAGGGGGGGTCGATGAAGGGTATGGCTACACCTTC. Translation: CARSGGGVDEGYGYTF.

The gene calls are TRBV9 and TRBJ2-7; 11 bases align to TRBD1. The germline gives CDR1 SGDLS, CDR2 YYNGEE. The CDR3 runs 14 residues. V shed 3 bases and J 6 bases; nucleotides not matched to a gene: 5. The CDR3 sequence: CASSAGTGGIEQYF. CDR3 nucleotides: TGTGCCAGCAGCGCCGGGACAGGGGGTATCGAGCAGTACTTC.

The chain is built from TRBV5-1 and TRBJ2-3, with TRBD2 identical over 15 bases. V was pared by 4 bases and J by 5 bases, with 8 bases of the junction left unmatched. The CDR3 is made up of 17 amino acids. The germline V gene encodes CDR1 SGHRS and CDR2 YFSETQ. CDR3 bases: TGCGCCAGCAGCCCGAGGACTAGCGGGAGGGTTTTAGATACGCAGTATTTT. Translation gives CASSPRTSGRVLDTQYF.

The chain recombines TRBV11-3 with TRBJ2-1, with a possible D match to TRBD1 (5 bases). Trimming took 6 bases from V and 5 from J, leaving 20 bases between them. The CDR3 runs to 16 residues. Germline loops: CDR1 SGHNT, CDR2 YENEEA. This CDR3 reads CASRPMVQGRDNEQFF. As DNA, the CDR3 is TGTGCCAGCAGACCAATGGTGCAGGGTAGAGACAATGAGCAGTTCTTC. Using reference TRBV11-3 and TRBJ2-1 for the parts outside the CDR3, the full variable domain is EAGVVQSPRYKIIEKKQPVAFWCNPISGHNTLYWYLQNLGQGPELLIRYENEEAVDDSQLPKDRFSAERLKGVDSTLKIQPAELGDSAVYLCASRPMVQGRDNEQFFGPGTRLTVL.

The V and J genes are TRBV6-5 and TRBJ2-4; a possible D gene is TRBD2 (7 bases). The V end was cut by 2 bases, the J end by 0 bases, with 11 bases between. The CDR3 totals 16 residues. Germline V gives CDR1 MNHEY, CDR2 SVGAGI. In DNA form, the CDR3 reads TGTGCCAGCAGTTACCTTGCGGGGGCAGCCAAAAACATTCAGTACTTC. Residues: CASSYLAGAAKNIQYF.

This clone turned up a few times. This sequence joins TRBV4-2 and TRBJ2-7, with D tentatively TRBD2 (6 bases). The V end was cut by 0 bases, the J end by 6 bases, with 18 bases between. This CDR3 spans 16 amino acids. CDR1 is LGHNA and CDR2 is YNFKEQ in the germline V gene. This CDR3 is CASSQDLSGPRTEQYF. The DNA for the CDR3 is TGTGCCAGCAGCCAAGATTTGAGCGGGCCCCGGACCGAGCAGTACTTC.

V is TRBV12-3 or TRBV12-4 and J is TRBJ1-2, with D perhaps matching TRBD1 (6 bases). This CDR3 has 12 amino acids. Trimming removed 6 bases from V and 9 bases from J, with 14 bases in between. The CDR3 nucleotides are TGTGCCAGCAGACAGGGTGTTAGTCGCTACACCTTC. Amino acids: CASRQGVSRYTF.

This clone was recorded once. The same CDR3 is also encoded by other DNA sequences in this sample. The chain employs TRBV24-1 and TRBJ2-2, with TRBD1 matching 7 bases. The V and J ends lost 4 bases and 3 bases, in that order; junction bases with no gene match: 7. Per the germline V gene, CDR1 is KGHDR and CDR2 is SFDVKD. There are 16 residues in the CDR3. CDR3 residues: CATSDSDRADTGELFF. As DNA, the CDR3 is TGTGCCACCAGTGACAGCGACAGGGCGGACACCGGGGAGCTGTTTTTT.

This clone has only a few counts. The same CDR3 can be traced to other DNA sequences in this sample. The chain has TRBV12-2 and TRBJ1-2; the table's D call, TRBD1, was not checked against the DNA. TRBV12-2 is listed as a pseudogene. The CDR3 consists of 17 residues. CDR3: CASRLRAGTPPSYGYTF. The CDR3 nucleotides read TGTGCAAGTCGTTTGCGCGCCGGGACACCGCCAAGTTATGGCTACACCTTC.

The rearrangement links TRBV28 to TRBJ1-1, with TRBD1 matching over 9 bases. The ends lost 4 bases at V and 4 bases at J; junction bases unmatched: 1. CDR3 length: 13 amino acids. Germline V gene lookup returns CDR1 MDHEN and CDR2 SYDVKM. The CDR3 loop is CASSSDRGTEAFF. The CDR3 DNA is TGTGCCAGCAGTTCGGACAGGGGCACTGAAGCTTTCTTT.

CDR3 in amino acids: CASSTSGRKAYEQYF. Written as DNA, the CDR3 is TGTGCCAGCAGCACTAGCGGGAGGAAAGCCTACGAGCAGTACTTC. V and J are TRBV7-2 and TRBJ2-7; 12 nucleotides agree with TRBD2. Germline V CDR1 and CDR2: SGHTA, FQGNSA. Germline trimming cut 5 bases from V and 2 bases from J; bases unmatched to any gene: 4. The CDR3 extends over 15 amino acids.

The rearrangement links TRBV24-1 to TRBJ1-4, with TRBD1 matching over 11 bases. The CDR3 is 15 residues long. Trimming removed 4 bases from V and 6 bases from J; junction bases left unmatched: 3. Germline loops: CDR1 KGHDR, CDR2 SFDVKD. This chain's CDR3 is CATSESGQGDEKLFF. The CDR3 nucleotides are TGTGCCACCAGTGAATCGGGACAGGGGGATGAAAAACTGTTTTTT.

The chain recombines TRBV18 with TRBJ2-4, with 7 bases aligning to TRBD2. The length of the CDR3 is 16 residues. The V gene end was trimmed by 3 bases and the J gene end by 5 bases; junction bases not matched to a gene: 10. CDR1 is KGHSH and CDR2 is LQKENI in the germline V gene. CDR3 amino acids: CASSPRSGRGENIQYF. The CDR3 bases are TGTGCCAGCTCACCTCGTTCGGGCCGGGGGGAAAACATTCAGTACTTC.

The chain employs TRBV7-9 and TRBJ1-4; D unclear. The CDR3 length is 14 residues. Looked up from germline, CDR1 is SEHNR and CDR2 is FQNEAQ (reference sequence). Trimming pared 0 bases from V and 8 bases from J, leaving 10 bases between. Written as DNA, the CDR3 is TGTGCCAGCAGCTTAGCAGGGTCTGCGGAAAAACTGTTTTTT. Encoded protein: CASSLAGSAEKLFF.

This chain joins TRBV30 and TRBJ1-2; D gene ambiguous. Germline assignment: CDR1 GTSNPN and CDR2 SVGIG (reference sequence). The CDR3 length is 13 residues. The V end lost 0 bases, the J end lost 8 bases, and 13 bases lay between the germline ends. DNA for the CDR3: TGTGCCTGGAGTGTATACGGGCTGTCAGGCTACACCTTC. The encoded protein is CAWSVYGLSGYTF.

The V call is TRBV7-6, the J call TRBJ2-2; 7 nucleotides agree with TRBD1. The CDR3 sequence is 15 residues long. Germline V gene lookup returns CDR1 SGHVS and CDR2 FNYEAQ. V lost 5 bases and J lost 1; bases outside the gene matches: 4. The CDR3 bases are TGTGCCAGCAGCCCGGGGACAGTGAACACCGGGGAGCTGTTTTTT. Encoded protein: CASSPGTVNTGELFF.

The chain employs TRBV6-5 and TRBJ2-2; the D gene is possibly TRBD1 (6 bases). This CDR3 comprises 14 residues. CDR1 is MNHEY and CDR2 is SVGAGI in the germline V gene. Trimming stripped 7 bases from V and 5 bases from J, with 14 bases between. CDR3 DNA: TGTGCCAGCAAAACAGGGAGAAAAACCGGGGAGCTGTTTTTT. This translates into CASKTGRKTGELFF.

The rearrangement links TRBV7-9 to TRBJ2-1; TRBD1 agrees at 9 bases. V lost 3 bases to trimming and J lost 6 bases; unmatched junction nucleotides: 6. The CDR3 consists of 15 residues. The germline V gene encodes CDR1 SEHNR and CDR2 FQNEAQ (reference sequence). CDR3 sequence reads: CASSFWTGEVNEQFF. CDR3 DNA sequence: TGTGCCAGCAGCTTTTGGACAGGGGAAGTCAATGAGCAGTTCTTC.

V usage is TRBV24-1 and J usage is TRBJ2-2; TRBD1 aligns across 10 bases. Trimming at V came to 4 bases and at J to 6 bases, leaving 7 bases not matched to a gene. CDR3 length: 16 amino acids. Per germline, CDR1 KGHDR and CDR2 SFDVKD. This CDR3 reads CATSDRGQGYSGELFF. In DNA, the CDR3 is TGTGCCACCAGTGACCGGGGACAGGGGTATTCCGGGGAGCTGTTTTTT.